This T cell receptor (beta chain) was sequenced in a study of T cell clonotyping in hematopoietic cell transplantation. The wider study: Recipient samples before transplant were obtained post-cytoreduction. Study outcomes and limitations: After transplant, recipient diversity fell while pathologically expanded clonotypes grew through day 180.

The CDR3 consists of 12 residues. CDR1 SGHDN and CDR2 FVKESK come from the germline V gene. V was shortened by 5 bases and J by 9 bases, with 14 bases between the two germline ends. Time point in this sample: recipient sample about 28 days before transplant, after cytoreduction. As to this clone: Its antigen is still unknown.

Assay used: immunoSEQ multiplex PCR; TCRdb lists only in-frame clones, some missing. This sample has 15,000 to 20,000 clones, with 60% to 80% found just once. The chain uses TRBV14 and TRBJ2-7; TRBD1 is a possible D gene (5 bases). Sequences were derived from peripheral blood mononuclear cells, sampled before stem cell transplant. The clonotype comes from a man aged 55-75 years with acute myeloid leukemia. Some clones in this sample may be carry-over from other donors' samples. CDR3 sequence (DNA): TGTGCCAGCAGCTCGATGGGGCTTGGGCAGTACTTC. Protein product: CASSSMGLGQYF.